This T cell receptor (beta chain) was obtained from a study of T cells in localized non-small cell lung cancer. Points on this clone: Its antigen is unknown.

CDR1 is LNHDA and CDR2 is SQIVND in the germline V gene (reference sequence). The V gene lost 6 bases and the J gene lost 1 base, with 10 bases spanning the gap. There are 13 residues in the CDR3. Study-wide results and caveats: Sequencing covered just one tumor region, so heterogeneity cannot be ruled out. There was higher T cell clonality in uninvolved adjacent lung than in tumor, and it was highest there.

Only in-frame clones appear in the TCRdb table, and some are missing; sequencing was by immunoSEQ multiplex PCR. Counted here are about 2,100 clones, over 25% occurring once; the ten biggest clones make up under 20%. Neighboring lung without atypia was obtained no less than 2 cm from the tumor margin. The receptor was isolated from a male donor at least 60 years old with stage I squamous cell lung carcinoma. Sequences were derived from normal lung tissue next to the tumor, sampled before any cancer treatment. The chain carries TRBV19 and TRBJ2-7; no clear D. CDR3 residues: CASRQTESYEQYF. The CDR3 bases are TGTGCCAGTAGACAGACGGAATCCTACGAGCAGTACTTC.